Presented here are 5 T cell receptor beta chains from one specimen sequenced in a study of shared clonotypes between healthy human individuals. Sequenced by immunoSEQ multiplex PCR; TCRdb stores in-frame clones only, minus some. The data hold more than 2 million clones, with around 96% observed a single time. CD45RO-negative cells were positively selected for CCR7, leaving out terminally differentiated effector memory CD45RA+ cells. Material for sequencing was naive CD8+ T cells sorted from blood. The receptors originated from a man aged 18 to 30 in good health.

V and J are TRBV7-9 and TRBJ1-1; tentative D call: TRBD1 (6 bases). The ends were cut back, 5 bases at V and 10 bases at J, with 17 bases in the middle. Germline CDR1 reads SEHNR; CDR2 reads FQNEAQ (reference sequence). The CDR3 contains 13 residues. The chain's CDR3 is CASSTRPGDRAFF. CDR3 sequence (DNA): TGTGCCAGCAGCACCCGACCAGGGGATCGAGCTTTCTTT.

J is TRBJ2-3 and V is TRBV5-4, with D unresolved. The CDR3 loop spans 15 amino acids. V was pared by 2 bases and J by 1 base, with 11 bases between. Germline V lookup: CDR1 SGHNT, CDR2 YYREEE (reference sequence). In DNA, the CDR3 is TGTGCCAGCAGCTTTTCGATAGCCGGCACAGATACGCAGTATTTT. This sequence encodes CASSFSIAGTDTQYF.

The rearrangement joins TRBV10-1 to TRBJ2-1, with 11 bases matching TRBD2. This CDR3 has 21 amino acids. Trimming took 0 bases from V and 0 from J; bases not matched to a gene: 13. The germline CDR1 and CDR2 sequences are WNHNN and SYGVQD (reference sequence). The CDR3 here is CASSESNLLAGGRLSYNEQFF. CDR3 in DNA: TGCGCCAGCAGTGAGTCCAACCTCCTAGCGGGAGGCCGTCTCTCCTACAATGAGCAGTTCTTC.

The CDR3 DNA follows: TGTGCCAGCAGCTTAGTCGTGACAGGGTCTGGAAACACCATATATTTT. This codes for CASSLVVTGSGNTIYF. This chain joins TRBV7-8 and TRBJ1-3; 7 nucleotides line up with TRBD1. Germline V gives CDR1 SGHVS, CDR2 FQNEAQ. V lost 1 base, J lost 1 base, and 4 bases stayed unmatched. The CDR3 consists of 16 residues.

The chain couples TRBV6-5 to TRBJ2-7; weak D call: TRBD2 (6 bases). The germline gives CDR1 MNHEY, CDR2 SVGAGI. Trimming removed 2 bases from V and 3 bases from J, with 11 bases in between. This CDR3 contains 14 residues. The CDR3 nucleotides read TGTGCCAGCAGTTACGGAGGGGCTTACTACGAGCAGTACTTC. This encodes CASSYGGAYYEQYF.